Detailed here is one TCR beta chain. The antigen remains undetermined. The germline V gene has CDR1 KGHSH and CDR2 LQKENI. The CDR3 is 13 amino acids. V shed 3 bases and J shed 7 bases, with 7 bases lying between them. The data stem from a study of post-analysis software for immune sequencing data. The overall study: Relapsing-remitting, secondary progressive and progressive-relapsing multiple sclerosis were all included among the disease courses. Study findings and constraints: Controls showed lower frequencies than patients for roughly five TRBV segments, and TRBV5-6, TRBV5-1 and TRBV20-1 were among these. Compared against controls, patients with multiple sclerosis displayed significantly lower normalized Chao1 diversity.

Incorporated into the TCR beta cDNA libraries were unique molecular identifiers, which served to reduce PCR and sequencing biases. Input of roughly 0.9 to 11 million T cells yielded roughly 0.5 million cDNA molecules. TCRdb reanalysed the PCR reads using MiXCR and keeps one entry per CDR3 protein. The sample holds approximately 630,000 distinct CDR3 sequences, 55% to 60% seen once. The chain links TRBV18 to TRBJ1-6; TRBD1 is a possible D gene (5 bases). This clonotype was obtained from a girl between 2 and 10 years old with multiple sclerosis. Sequenced input: blood. For the CDR3, the DNA is TGTGCCAGCTCACCGGGGCAGAATTCACCCCTCCACTTT. Protein product: CASSPGQNSPLHF.